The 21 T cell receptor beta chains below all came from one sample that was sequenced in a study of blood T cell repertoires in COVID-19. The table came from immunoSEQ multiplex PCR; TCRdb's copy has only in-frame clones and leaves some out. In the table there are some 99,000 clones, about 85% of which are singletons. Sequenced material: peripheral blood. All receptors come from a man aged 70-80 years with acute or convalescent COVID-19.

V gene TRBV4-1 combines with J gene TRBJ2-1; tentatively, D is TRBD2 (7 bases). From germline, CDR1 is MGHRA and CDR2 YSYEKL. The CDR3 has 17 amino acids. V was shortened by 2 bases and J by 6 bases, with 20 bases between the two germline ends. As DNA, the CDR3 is TGCGCCAGCAGCCAACAACCGTTCGGGGGGCGCGGCAATGAGCAGTTCTTC. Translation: CASSQQPFGGRGNEQFF.

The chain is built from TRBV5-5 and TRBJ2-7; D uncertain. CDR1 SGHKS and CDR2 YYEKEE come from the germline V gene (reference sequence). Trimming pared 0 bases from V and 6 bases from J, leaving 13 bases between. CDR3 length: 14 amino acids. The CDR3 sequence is CASSLGRVAREQYV. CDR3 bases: TGTGCCAGCAGCTTGGGACGTGTAGCTCGCGAGCAGTACGTC.

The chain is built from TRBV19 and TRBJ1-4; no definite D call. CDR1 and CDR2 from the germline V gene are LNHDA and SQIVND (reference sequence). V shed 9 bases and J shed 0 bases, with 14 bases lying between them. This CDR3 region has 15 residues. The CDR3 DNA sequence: TGTGCCAGCACTGGACTGAGTGCAACTAATGAAAAACTGTTTTTT. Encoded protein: CASTGLSATNEKLFF.

CDR3 sequence reads: CASSPRQGALYEQYF. The CDR3 DNA follows: TGCGCCAGCAGCCCGCGACAGGGGGCTTTGTACGAGCAGTACTTC. The J gene is TRBJ2-7, the V gene TRBV5-1; 10 bases map to TRBD1. J was trimmed by 4 bases and V by 4 bases; bases with no gene match: 8. The CDR3 length is 15 residues. Per germline, CDR1 SGHRS and CDR2 YFSETQ.

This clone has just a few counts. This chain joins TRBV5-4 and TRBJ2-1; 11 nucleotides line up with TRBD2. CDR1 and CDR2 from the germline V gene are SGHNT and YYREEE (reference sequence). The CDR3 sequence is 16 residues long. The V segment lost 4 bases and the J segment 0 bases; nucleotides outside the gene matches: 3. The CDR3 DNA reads TGTGCCAGCAGCGACGGGACTAGCGGCTCCTACAATGAGCAGTTCTTC. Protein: CASSDGTSGSYNEQFF.

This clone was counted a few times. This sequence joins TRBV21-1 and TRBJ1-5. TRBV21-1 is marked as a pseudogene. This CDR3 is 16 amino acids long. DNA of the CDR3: TGTGCCAGCAGCACCACCGATCTAATATGCAATCAGCCCCAGCATTTT. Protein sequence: CASSTTDLICNQPQHF.

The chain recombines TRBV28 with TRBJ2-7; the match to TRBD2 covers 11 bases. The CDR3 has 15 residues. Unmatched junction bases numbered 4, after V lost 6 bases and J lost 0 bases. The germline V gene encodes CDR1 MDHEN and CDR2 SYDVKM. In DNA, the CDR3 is TGTGCCAGCAGGCCGACTAGCGGGATCTCCTACGAGCAGTACTTC. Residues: CASRPTSGISYEQYF.

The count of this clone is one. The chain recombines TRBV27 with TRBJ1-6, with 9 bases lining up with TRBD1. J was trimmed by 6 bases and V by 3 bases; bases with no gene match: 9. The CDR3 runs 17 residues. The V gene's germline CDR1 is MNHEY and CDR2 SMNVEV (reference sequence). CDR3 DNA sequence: TGTGCCAGCAGTTTTCAAGGACAGGGGCCCTTTAATTCACCCCTCCACTTT. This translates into CASSFQGQGPFNSPLHF.

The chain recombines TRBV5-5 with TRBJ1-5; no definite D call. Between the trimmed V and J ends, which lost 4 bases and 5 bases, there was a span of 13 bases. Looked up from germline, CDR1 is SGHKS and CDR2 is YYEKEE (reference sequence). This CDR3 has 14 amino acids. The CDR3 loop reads CASSPSGDYQPQHF. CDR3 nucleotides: TGTGCCAGCAGCCCTTCCGGGGATTATCAGCCCCAGCATTTT. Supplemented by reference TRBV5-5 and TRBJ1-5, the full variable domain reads DAGVTQSPTHLIKTRGQQVTLRCSPISGHKSVSWYQQVLGQGPQFIFQYYEKEERGRGNFPDRFSARQFPNYSSELNVNALLLGDSALYLCASSPSGDYQPQHFGDGTRLSIL.

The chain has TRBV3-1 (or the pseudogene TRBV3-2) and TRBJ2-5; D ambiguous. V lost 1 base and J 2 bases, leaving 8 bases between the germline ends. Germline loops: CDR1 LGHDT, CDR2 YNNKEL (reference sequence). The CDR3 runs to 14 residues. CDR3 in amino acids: CASSQGTAQETQYF. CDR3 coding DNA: TGTGCCAGCAGCCAAGGCACTGCTCAAGAGACCCAGTACTTC.

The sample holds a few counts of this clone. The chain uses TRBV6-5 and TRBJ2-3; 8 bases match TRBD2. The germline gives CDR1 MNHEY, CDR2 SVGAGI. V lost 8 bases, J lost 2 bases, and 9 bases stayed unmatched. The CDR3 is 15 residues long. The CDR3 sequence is CASGRTGGATDTQYF. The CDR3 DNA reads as TGTGCCAGCGGCAGAACCGGGGGGGCCACAGATACGCAGTATTTT.

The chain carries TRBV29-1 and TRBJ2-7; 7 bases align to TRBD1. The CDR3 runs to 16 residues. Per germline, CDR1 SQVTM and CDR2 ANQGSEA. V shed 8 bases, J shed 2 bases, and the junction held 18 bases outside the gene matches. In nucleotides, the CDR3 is TGCAGCACAAGGGGACAGAACCCCTTGGGACCCTACGAGCAGTACGTC. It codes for CSTRGQNPLGPYEQYV.

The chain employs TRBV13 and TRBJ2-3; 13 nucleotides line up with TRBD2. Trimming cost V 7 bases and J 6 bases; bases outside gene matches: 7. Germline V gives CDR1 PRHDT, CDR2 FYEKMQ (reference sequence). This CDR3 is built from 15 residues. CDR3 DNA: TGTGCCAGCACCATAGGGACTAGCGGGGCCGATACGCAGTATTTT. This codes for CASTIGTSGADTQYF.

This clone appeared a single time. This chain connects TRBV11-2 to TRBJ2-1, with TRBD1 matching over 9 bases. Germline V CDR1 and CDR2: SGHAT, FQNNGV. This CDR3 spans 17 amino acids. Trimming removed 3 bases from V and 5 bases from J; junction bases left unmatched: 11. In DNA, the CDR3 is TGTGCCAGCAGCTTTACCCCCGGGACAGGGTTCGACAATGAGCAGTTCTTC. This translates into CASSFTPGTGFDNEQFF.

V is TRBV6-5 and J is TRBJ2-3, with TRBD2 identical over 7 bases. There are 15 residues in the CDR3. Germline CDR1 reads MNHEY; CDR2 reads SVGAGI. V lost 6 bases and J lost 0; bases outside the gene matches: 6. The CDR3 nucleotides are TGTGCCAGCAGATCCCTAGCGGATAGCACAGATACGCAGTATTTT. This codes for CASRSLADSTDTQYF.

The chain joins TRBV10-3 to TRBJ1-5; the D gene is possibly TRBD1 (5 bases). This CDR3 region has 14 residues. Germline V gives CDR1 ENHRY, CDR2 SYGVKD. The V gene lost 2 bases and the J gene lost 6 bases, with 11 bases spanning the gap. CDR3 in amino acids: CAISEGREGQPQHF. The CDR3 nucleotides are TGTGCCATCAGTGAGGGCAGGGAGGGTCAGCCCCAGCATTTT.

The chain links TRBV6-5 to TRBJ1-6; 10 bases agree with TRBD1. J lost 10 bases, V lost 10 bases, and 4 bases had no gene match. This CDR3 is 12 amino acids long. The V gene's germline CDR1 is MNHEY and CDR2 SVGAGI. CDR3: CATDRGGSPLHF. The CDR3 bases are TGTGCCACGGACAGGGGGGGATCACCCCTCCACTTT.

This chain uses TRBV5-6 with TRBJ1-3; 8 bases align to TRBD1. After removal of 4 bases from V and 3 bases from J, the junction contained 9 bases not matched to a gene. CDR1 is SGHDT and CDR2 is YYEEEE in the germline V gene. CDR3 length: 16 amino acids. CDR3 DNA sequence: TGTGCCAGCAGCCCTGGAACAGGGGGTTATGGAAACACCATATATTTT. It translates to CASSPGTGGYGNTIYF.

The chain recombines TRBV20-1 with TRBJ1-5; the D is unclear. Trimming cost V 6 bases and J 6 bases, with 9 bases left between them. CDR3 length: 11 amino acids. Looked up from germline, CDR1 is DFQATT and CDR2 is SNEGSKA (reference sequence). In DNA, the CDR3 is TGCAGTGCCAGATCCGGTCAGCCCCAGCATTTT. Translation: CSARSGQPQHF.

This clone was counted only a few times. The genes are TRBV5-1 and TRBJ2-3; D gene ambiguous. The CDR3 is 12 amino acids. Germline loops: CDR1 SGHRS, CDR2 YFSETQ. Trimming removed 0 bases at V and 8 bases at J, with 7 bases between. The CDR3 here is CASSLEESTQYF. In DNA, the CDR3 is TGCGCCAGCAGCTTGGAAGAGAGTACGCAGTATTTT.

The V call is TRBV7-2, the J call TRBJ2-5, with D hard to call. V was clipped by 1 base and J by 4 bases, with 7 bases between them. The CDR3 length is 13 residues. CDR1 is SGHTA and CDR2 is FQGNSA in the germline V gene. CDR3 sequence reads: CASSLVRGETQYF. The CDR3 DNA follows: TGTGCCAGCAGCTTAGTTAGAGGAGAGACCCAGTACTTC.